The count of the clone carrying this TCR beta chain is one. The table came from immunoSEQ multiplex PCR; TCRdb's copy has only in-frame clones and leaves some out. Of about 210,000 clones in the sample, just under 90% were seen once. The source of the sample is a study of blood T cell repertoires in COVID-19. Participant reports of clinical history set cohort assignment. Recovered participants had two consecutive negative NP/OP PCR tests, healthcare professional clearance, or symptom resolution. V dropped 8 bases and J dropped 5 bases, with 10 bases sitting between them. Germline-derived CDR1 and CDR2 are MNHEY and SMNVEV (reference sequence). The CDR3 sequence is 13 residues long.

The chain employs TRBV27 and TRBJ1-6; D is uncertain. Sequencing was carried out using PBMCs or T cells enriched from blood (not recorded which). This TCR was recovered from a man aged 30 to 39 who had recovered from COVID-19. The CDR3 sequence: CASQPRNNSPLHF. The CDR3 nucleotides read TGTGCCAGCCAACCGAGGAATAATTCACCCCTCCACTTT.